A single sample is the source of the 20 T cell receptor beta chains below, sequenced in a study of identifying expanded T cells in peripheral blood. Libraries were prepared by immunoSEQ multiplex PCR; TCRdb keeps only in-frame clonotypes and omits some of them. The profile shows around 100,000 clones, 88% of them singletons. Sequences were obtained from blood. These receptors all stem from a person aged 18 to 75 in good health.

In nucleotides, the CDR3 is TGCGCCAGCAGCCAACTGCCCTCTATCTATGGCTACACCTTC. Translating gives CASSQLPSIYGYTF. The chain combines TRBV4-1 with TRBJ1-2; D remains unclear. The CDR3 length is 14 residues. Trimming removed 2 bases from V and 4 bases from J, with 11 bases in between. The germline gives CDR1 MGHRA, CDR2 YSYEKL.

The chain employs TRBV21-1 and TRBJ1-2; the D call TRBD1 from the table was never checked on the DNA. TRBV21-1 is designated a pseudogene. This CDR3 is built from 15 residues. CDR3 in DNA: TGTGCCAGCAGCAAACCGGCAGGGATGGGCTATGGCTACACCTTC. It translates to CASSKPAGMGYGYTF.

As concerns this clone: Other DNA variants within this sample encode the same CDR3. V usage is TRBV5-1 and J usage is TRBJ1-2; 11 bases match TRBD1. This CDR3 has 14 amino acids. Germline-derived CDR1 and CDR2 are SGHRS and YFSETQ. J was trimmed by 4 bases and V by 4 bases; bases with no gene match: 3. The CDR3 loop reads CASSPGTGGYGYTF. The CDR3 DNA sequence: TGCGCCAGCAGCCCGGGGACAGGGGGCTATGGCTACACCTTC.

This chain connects TRBV19 to TRBJ2-3; TRBD2 matches at 9 bases. Germline CDR1 LNHDA, CDR2 SQIVND (reference sequence). V dropped 5 bases and J dropped 1; count of bases not matched to a gene: 7. The CDR3 loop spans 16 amino acids. CDR3 coding DNA: TGTGCCAGTAGTGGTCCTAGCGGGGTCCGCACAGATACGCAGTATTTT. Translating it yields CASSGPSGVRTDTQYF.

The rearrangement joins TRBV7-6 to TRBJ2-2; 12 nucleotides line up with TRBD1. The CDR3 runs 18 residues. Germline V gene sequence: CDR1 SGHVS, CDR2 FNYEAQ. With V trimmed by 0 bases and J by 3 bases, 5 bases remained unmatched. The CDR3 is CASSLAGTGGLDTGELFF. The CDR3 coding sequence is TGTGCCAGCAGCTTAGCCGGGACAGGGGGCTTGGACACCGGGGAGCTGTTTTTT. Full variable domain (rest looked up from reference TRBV7-6 and TRBJ2-2): GAGVSQSPRYKVTKRGQDVALRCDPISGHVSLYWYRQALGQGPEFLTYFNYEAQQDKSGLPNDRFSAERPEGSISTLTIQRTEQRDSAMYRCASSLAGTGGLDTGELFFGEGSRLTVL.

This clone has just one count. V gene TRBV11-2 combines with J gene TRBJ2-1; 10 positions match TRBD2. Germline lookup yields CDR1 SGHAT and CDR2 FQNNGV. The CDR3 loop spans 16 amino acids. V lost 1 base and J lost 4; bases outside the gene matches: 4. CDR3 protein: CASSLGAGGFYNEQFF. The CDR3 bases are TGTGCCAGCAGCTTAGGAGCGGGAGGGTTTTACAATGAGCAGTTCTTC.

This chain uses TRBV10-2 with TRBJ1-2; D gene ambiguous. The CDR3 is 13 amino acids. Trimming cost V 4 bases and J 7 bases, with 13 bases left between them. Germline CDR1 WSHSY, CDR2 SAAADI. The CDR3 reads CASSVGFAGGYTF. For the CDR3, the DNA is TGCGCCAGCAGTGTTGGGTTTGCGGGTGGCTACACCTTC.

V and J are TRBV25-1 and TRBJ2-4; D possibly corresponds to TRBD2 (6 bases). Trimming shortened V by 6 bases and J by 7 bases, and 22 bases separated the two germline ends. The CDR3 loop spans 16 amino acids. Germline CDR1 MGHDK, CDR2 SYGVNS. CDR3 sequence: CASSPGGAGLRNIQYF. The CDR3 DNA is TGTGCCAGCAGCCCAGGAGGGGCTGGCCTGCGGAACATTCAGTACTTC.

The CDR3 DNA is TGTGCCAGCTCACGGGAGGCAGCCACTGAAGCTTTCTTT. Residues: CASSREAATEAFF. V usage is TRBV18 and J usage is TRBJ1-1; D is ambiguous. The germline gives CDR1 KGHSH, CDR2 LQKENI. Trimming left V 4 bases short and J 4 bases short, with 10 bases between. The CDR3 totals 13 residues.

The J gene is TRBJ1-1, the V gene TRBV18; perhaps TRBD1 as D (5 bases). Per the germline V gene, CDR1 is KGHSH and CDR2 is LQKENI. The ends were cut back, 1 base at V and 3 bases at J, with 9 bases in the middle. This CDR3 is 14 amino acids long. The CDR3 is CASSPQGRDTEAFF. The DNA for the CDR3 is TGTGCCAGCTCACCACAGGGGAGGGACACTGAAGCTTTCTTT.

The rearrangement uses TRBV27 and TRBJ2-1; D tentatively fits TRBD1 or TRBD2 (5 bases each). CDR1 MNHEY and CDR2 SMNVEV come from the germline V gene (reference sequence). The CDR3 has 17 residues. The germline V and J ends were trimmed by 0 bases and 0 bases, with 12 bases remaining between them. The chain's CDR3 is CASSLSWDHYSYNEQFF. For the CDR3, the DNA is TGTGCCAGCAGTTTATCTTGGGACCACTACTCCTACAATGAGCAGTTCTTC.

The chain uses TRBV7-3 and TRBJ2-3; no clear D. With 7 bases removed from V and 8 bases from J, the gap between germline ends came to 7 bases. The germline CDR1 and CDR2 sequences are SGHTA and FQGTGA. This CDR3 region has 10 residues. The CDR3 coding sequence is TGTGCCAGCAACACGAGTACGCAGTATTTT. Its translation: CASNTSTQYF.

This chain connects TRBV7-2 to TRBJ2-7; D not certain. V was trimmed by 0 bases and J by 5 bases, leaving 11 bases between them. The CDR3 contains 14 residues. Germline V gives CDR1 SGHTA, CDR2 FQGNSA. The CDR3 region has the DNA TGTGCCAGCAGCTTAGCGGGAAATCCCCACGAGCAGTACTTC. It specifies CASSLAGNPHEQYF.

The rearrangement uses TRBV11-2 and TRBJ2-1; 16 bases are a match to TRBD2. Germline CDR1 SGHAT, CDR2 FQNNGV. The V segment lost 5 bases and the J segment 6 bases; nucleotides outside the gene matches: 10. This CDR3 comprises 18 residues. The CDR3 loop reads CASSRLGLAGGPGNEQFF. The CDR3 nucleotides are TGTGCCAGCAGCCGGCTGGGACTAGCGGGGGGGCCGGGCAATGAGCAGTTCTTC.

This chain links TRBV10-3 with TRBJ2-3, with a tentative D call TRBD1 (5 bases). The CDR3 has 14 amino acids. V shed 3 bases and J shed 0 bases, with 7 bases lying between them. Germline values: CDR1 ENHRY, CDR2 SYGVKD. The CDR3 reads CAISDGASTDTQYF. CDR3 bases: TGTGCCATCAGTGATGGGGCTAGCACAGATACGCAGTATTTT.

This chain connects TRBV7-2 to TRBJ1-1, with D perhaps matching TRBD1 (6 bases). Trimming left V 3 bases short and J 7 bases short, with 9 bases between. This CDR3 contains 12 residues. The germline V gene has CDR1 SGHTA and CDR2 FQGNSA. CDR3 protein: CASSLGAVEAFF. The CDR3 DNA reads TGTGCCAGCAGCTTGGGGGCCGTTGAAGCTTTCTTT.

The chain links TRBV19 to TRBJ1-1, with unresolved D. Trimming shortened V by 3 bases and J by 1 base, and 21 bases separated the two germline ends. The germline V gene encodes CDR1 LNHDA and CDR2 SQIVND (reference sequence). The CDR3 runs 18 residues. The CDR3 loop is CASSIPPPSRPGNTEAFF. The CDR3 DNA sequence: TGTGCCAGTAGTATCCCCCCCCCGTCCAGGCCGGGGAACACTGAAGCTTTCTTT. Full variable domain (outside the CDR3, taken from reference TRBV19 and TRBJ1-1): DGGITQSPKYLFRKEGQNVTLSCEQNLNHDAMYWYRQDPGQGLRLIYYSQIVNDFQKGDIAEGYSVSREKKESFPLTVTSAQKNPTAFYLCASSIPPPSRPGNTEAFFGQGTRLTVV.

V and J are TRBV7-2 and TRBJ1-1, with D possibly being TRBD1 (5 bases). The germline V gene encodes CDR1 SGHTA and CDR2 FQGNSA. V was clipped by 5 bases and J by 1 base, with 8 bases between them. The CDR3 runs to 13 residues. CDR3 in amino acids: CASSQGQNTEAFF. CDR3 coding DNA: TGTGCCAGCAGCCAAGGACAGAACACTGAAGCTTTCTTT.

The rearrangement joins TRBV5-1 to TRBJ1-4, with 7 bases fitting TRBD1. This CDR3 spans 18 amino acids. Germline V gene data show CDR1 as SGHRS and CDR2 as YFSETQ. Germline trimming cut 2 bases from V and 0 bases from J; bases unmatched to any gene: 10. CDR3 protein: CASSLRTGVGATNEKLFF. The CDR3 DNA sequence: TGCGCCAGCAGCTTACGGACAGGAGTAGGGGCAACTAATGAAAAACTGTTTTTT.

The V call is TRBV30, the J call TRBJ2-7; D may be TRBD1 (6 bases). V shed 0 bases and J shed 1 base, with 13 bases lying between them. This CDR3 is built from 15 residues. Germline lookup yields CDR1 GTSNPN and CDR2 SVGIG (reference sequence). The DNA of the CDR3 is TGTGCCTGGAGTGTACAAAACAGGGATTCCTACGAGCAGTACTTC. It is translated as CAWSVQNRDSYEQYF.